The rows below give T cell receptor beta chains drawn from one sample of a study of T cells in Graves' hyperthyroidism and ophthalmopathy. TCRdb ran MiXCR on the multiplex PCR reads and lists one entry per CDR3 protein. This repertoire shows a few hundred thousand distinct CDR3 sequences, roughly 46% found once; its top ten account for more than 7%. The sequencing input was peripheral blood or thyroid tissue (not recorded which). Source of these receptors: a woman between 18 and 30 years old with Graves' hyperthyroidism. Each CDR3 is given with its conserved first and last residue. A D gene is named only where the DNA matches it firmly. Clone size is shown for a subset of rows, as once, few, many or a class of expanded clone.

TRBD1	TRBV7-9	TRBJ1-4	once	CASGLQGTDEKLFF	TGTGCCAGTGGATTACAGGGGACAGATGAAAAACTGTTTTTT
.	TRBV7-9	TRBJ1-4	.	CASSLRARENGKLFF	TGTGCCAGCAGCTTAAGGGCCAGGGAAAATGGAAAACTGTTTTTT
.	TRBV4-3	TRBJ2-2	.	CASSQDRELFF	TGCGCCAGCAGCCAGGACAGGGAGCTGTTTTTT
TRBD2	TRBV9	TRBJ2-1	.	CASSPWREGVHEQFF	TGTGCCAGCAGCCCCTGGCGGGAGGGAGTCCATGAGCAGTTCTTC
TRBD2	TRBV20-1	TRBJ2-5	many	CSGLAGTYQETQYF	TGCAGTGGGTTAGCGGGAACCTACCAAGAGACCCAGTACTTC
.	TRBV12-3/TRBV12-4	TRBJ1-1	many	CASSLISVGLEMNTEAFF	TGTGCCAGCAGTTTAATTTCGGTGGGTCTAGAAATGAACACTGAAGCTTTCTTT
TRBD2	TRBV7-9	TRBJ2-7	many	CASSLKLADSYEQYF	TGTGCCAGCAGCTTAAAACTAGCGGACTCCTACGAGCAGTACTTC
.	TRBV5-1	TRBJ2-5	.	CASSTEGGIGETQYF	TGCGCCAGCAGCACAGAGGGCGGGATCGGAGAGACCCAGTACTTC
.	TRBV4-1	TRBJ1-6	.	CASSQEWGREGSPLHF	TGCGCCAGCAGCCAAGAGTGGGGCAGGGAAGGTTCACCCCTCCACTTT
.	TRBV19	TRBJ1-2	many	CATRQVGGYTF	TGTGCCACCCGACAGGTTGGTGGCTACACCTTC
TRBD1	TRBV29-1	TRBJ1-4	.	CSVVLDRVGEKLFF	TGCAGCGTCGTCCTTGACAGGGTTGGTGAAAAACTGTTTTTT
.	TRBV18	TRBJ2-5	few	CASSPGGSFQETQYF	TGTGCCAGCTCACCAGGCGGGTCCTTCCAAGAGACCCAGTACTTC
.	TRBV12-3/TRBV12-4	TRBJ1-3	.	CASTLLNTIYF	TGTGCCAGCACGCTCTTGAACACCATATATTTT
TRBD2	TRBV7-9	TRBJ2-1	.	CASSLVAGGGSYNEQFF	TGTGCCAGCAGCTTAGTAGCGGGAGGGGGTTCCTACAATGAGCAGTTCTTC
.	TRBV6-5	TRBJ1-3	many	CASRVGPSGNTIYF	TGTGCCAGCAGGGTGGGACCATCTGGAAACACCATATATTTT
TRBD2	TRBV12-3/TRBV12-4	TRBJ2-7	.	CASSSAGTSGSFYEQYF	TGTGCCAGCAGTTCAGCCGGGACTAGCGGGAGTTTCTACGAGCAGTACTTC
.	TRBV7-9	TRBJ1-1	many	CASSPPRGTRNTEAFF	TGTGCCAGCAGCCCCCCCCGGGGCACAAGAAACACTGAAGCTTTCTTT
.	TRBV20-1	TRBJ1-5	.	CSAKEGRGQETQHF	TGCAGTGCAAAGGAGGGTAGGGGCCAAGAGACCCAGCATTTT
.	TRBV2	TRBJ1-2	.	CASQREPNYGYTF	TGTGCCAGTCAAAGGGAACCTAACTATGGCTACACCTTC
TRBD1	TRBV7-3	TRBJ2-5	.	CASSLEGEGAEGTQYF	TGCGCCAGCAGCTTAGAGGGAGAGGGGGCGGAAGGGACCCAGTACTTC
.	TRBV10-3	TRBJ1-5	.	CAISPRPGDNQPQHF	TGTGCCATCTCCCCCAGGCCAGGGGATAATCAGCCCCAGCATTTT
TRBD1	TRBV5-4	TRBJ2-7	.	CASSQEGTGGDEQYF	TGCGCCAGCAGCCAAGAGGGGACAGGGGGCGACGAGCAGTACTTC
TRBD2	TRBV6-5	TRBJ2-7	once	CASRSSGRSRNEQYF	TGTGCCAGCAGGTCTAGCGGGAGAAGTCGCAATGAGCAGTACTTC
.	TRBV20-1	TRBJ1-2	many	CSAIGENYGYTF	TGCAGTGCCATAGGTGAAAACTATGGCTACACCTTC
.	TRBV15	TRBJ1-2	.	CATSRKMGRGAGYTF	TGTGCCACCAGCAGGAAGATGGGGAGGGGAGCCGGCTACACCTTC
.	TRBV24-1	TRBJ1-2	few	CATSDPAYGYTF	TGTGCCACCAGTGACCCCGCCTATGGCTACACCTTC
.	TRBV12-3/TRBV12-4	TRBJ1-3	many	CASSLPGNTIYF	TGTGCCAGCAGTTTACCTGGAAACACCATATATTTT
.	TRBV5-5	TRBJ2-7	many	CASSHRTNYEQYF	TGTGCCAGCAGCCATAGGACCAACTACGAGCAGTACTTC
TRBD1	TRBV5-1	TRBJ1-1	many	CASSLVDRGTEAFF	TGCGCCAGCAGCTTGGTGGACAGGGGCACTGAAGCTTTCTTT
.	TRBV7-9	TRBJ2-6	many	CASSTPAGISGANVLTF	TGTGCCAGCAGCACCCCCGCCGGAATCTCTGGGGCCAACGTCCTGACTTTC
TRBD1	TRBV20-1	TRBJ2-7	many	CSADRGDRASYEQYF	TGCAGTGCAGACCGGGGGGACAGGGCATCCTACGAGCAGTACTTC
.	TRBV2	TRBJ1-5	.	CARQAAGQPQHF	TGTGCCAGACAGGCCGCGGGTCAGCCCCAGCATTTT
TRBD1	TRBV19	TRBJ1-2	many	CASSWTGGNGYTF	TGTGCCAGTAGTTGGACAGGGGGAAATGGCTACACCTTC
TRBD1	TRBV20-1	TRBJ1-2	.	CSATKIHGTGGYTF	TGCAGTGCTACAAAAATCCACGGGACAGGGGGCTACACCTTC
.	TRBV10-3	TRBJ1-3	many	CAISESGRRNTIYF	TGTGCCATCAGTGAGTCTGGCAGACGAAACACCATATATTTT
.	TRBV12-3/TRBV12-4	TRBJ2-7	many	CASSFEYGSGYEQYF	TGTGCCAGCAGTTTCGAGTATGGGTCGGGGTACGAGCAGTACTTC
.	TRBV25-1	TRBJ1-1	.	CASKGSMNTEAFF	TGTGCCAGCAAGGGGTCCATGAACACTGAAGCTTTCTTT
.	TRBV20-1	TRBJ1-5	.	CSASRGHNQPQHF	TGCAGTGCTAGTCGGGGCCACAATCAGCCCCAGCATTTT
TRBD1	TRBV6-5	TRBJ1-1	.	CASSYRDRGYTEAFF	TGTGCCAGCAGTTACCGGGACAGGGGATATACTGAAGCTTTCTTT
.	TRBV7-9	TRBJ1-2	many	CASSRDRANYGYTF	TGTGCCAGCAGCCGCGACAGAGCTAACTATGGCTACACCTTC
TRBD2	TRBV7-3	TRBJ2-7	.	CASSTDGLAGGEQYF	TGTGCCAGCAGCACCGATGGACTAGCGGGAGGCGAGCAGTACTTC
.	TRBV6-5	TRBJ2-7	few	CASSYTGSGSYEQYF	TGTGCCAGCAGTTACACCGGCTCAGGCTCCTACGAGCAGTACTTC
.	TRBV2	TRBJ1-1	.	CALGGTEAFF	TGTGCCCTGGGGGGCACTGAAGCTTTCTTT
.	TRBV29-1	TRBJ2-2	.	CSRETTYTGELFF	TGCAGCCGCGAGACTACATACACCGGGGAGCTGTTTTTT
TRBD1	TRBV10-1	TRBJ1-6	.	CASSRPGQGDNSPLHF	TGCGCCAGCAGTCGACCGGGACAGGGGGATAATTCACCCCTCCACTTT
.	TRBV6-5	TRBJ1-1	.	CASSYSGPGGPNTEAFF	TGTGCCAGCAGTTACTCAGGCCCGGGGGGCCCGAACACTGAAGCTTTCTTT
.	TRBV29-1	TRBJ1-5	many	CSVAADGNPNQPQHF	TGCAGCGTTGCGGCCGACGGCAATCCCAATCAGCCCCAGCATTTT
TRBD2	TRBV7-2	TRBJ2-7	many	CASSLGFGSGRARAYEQYF	TGTGCCAGCAGCTTAGGTTTTGGTAGCGGGAGGGCCAGGGCTTACGAGCAGTACTTC
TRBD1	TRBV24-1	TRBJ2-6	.	CATSRQGAGANVLTF	TGTGCCACCAGTCGGCAGGGGGCGGGGGCCAACGTCCTGACTTTC
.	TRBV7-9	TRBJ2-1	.	CASRPRGNEQFF	TGTGCCAGCAGGCCGAGGGGGAATGAGCAGTTCTTC